This T cell receptor (beta chain) was identified during a study of blood T cells in healthy people across ages. Sample-barcoded 5' priming and a J-beta primer mix drove a second PCR of 7 to 11 cycles. TCRdb itself ran the 5' RACE reads through MiXCR, one entry per CDR3 protein. The data show over 1,500,000 distinct CDR3 sequences, roughly 50% seen once. The clonotype was recovered from a woman between 40 and 55 years old in good health. Specimen: blood.

The CDR3 DNA sequence: TGCAGCGTGGCTCTCCCGGGACAGGGTACCCATGGCTACACCTTC. This codes for CSVALPGQGTHGYTF. V usage is TRBV29-1 and J usage is TRBJ1-2, with TRBD1 matching over 9 bases. The CDR3 has 15 residues. V shed 6 bases, J shed 6 bases, and the junction held 14 bases outside the gene matches. The germline V gene has CDR1 SQVTM and CDR2 ANQGSEA.